One sample yielded the 16 T cell receptor beta chains listed below, sequenced in a study of persistence of HIV-infected CD4 T cells. The libraries were made with immunoSEQ version 4 in survey mode. Method: immunoSEQ multiplex PCR; TCRdb's copy keeps in-frame clones and lacks some. The sample has around 26,000 clones; around 67% are singletons. The stimulus was an HIV-1 Gag 15-mer peptide pool, 0.85 to 1 ug/peptide/mL. Sorting selected CD4+ T cells upregulating both CD40 ligand and CD69. Antigen specificity for these receptors is unknown. The sample here was CD4+ T cells sorted from PBMCs after approximately 19-hour stimulation, taken from a patient who received antiretroviral therapy. These receptors originate from an adult man with HIV who was CMV-seropositive.

The chain employs TRBV2 and TRBJ2-1; D possibly corresponds to TRBD2 (5 bases). V shed 4 bases and J shed 3 bases, with 10 bases lying between them. Germline CDR1 is SNHLY and CDR2 is FYNNEI. This CDR3 is 14 amino acids long. The CDR3 sequence: CASSGETHYNEQFF. For the CDR3, the DNA is TGTGCCAGCAGTGGGGAGACTCACTACAATGAGCAGTTCTTC.

The chain combines TRBV19 with TRBJ1-5, with 10 bases identical to TRBD1. CDR1 and CDR2 (germline): LNHDA, SQIVND (reference sequence). Losses at the gene ends were 0 bases for V and 4 bases for J; bases not matched to a gene: 6. CDR3 length: 17 amino acids. This chain's CDR3 is CASSIERTGGKNQPQHF. Written as DNA, the CDR3 is TGTGCCAGTAGTATAGAAAGGACAGGGGGGAAGAATCAGCCCCAGCATTTT.

J is TRBJ2-1 and V is TRBV7-3; D may be TRBD2 (7 bases). V lost 5 bases and J 4 bases, leaving 21 bases between the germline ends. This CDR3 is 17 amino acids long. Germline CDR1 reads SGHTA; CDR2 reads FQGTGA. The CDR3 DNA reads TGTGCCAGCAGCCCAACCTTGGCCGGGGGGACATACAATGAGCAGTTCTTC. Translated, it gives CASSPTLAGGTYNEQFF. Together with reference TRBV7-3 and TRBJ2-1, the CDR3 gives the full variable domain: GAGVSQTPSNKVTEKGKYVELRCDPISGHTALYWYRQSLGQGPEFLIYFQGTGAADDSGLPNDRFFAVRPEGSVSTLKIQRTERGDSAVYLCASSPTLAGGTYNEQFFGPGTRLTVL.

Only one count was recorded for this clone. V usage is TRBV6-4 and J usage is TRBJ2-7; D call uncertain. The CDR3 spans 14 residues. The V and J ends lost 7 bases and 2 bases respectively, with 15 bases between them. Germline CDR1 is MRHNA and CDR2 is SNTAGT. This CDR3 reads CASNWPETTYEQYF. CDR3 nucleotide sequence: TGTGCCAGCAACTGGCCGGAAACAACCTACGAGCAGTACTTC.

V usage is TRBV27 and J usage is TRBJ2-7; no clear D gene. CDR1 is MNHEY, CDR2 SMNVEV, per germline (reference sequence). V shed 5 bases and J shed 2 bases, with 13 bases lying between them. The CDR3 sequence is 14 residues long. The CDR3 loop is CASSERTTAYEQYF. The DNA for the CDR3 is TGTGCCAGCAGTGAGAGGACCACGGCCTACGAGCAGTACTTC.

This chain uses TRBV18 with TRBJ2-7; no reliable D call. CDR3 size: 12 residues. With 0 bases removed from V and 2 bases from J, the gap between germline ends came to 2 bases. Germline V gene lookup returns CDR1 KGHSH and CDR2 LQKENI. In nucleotides, the CDR3 is TGTGCCAGCTCACCACCGACCTACGAGCAGTACTTC. It is translated as CASSPPTYEQYF.

The chain uses TRBV5-1 and TRBJ1-5; TRBD1 matches 7 bases. The CDR3 is 15 amino acids. Per the germline V gene, CDR1 is SGHRS and CDR2 is YFSETQ. J was trimmed by 2 bases and V by 2 bases; bases with no gene match: 4. DNA for the CDR3: TGCGCCAGCAGCTTACAGGGGTTCGGCAATCAGCCCCAGCATTTT. Translated: CASSLQGFGNQPQHF.

This chain connects TRBV19 to TRBJ2-3; D remains unclear. V dropped 3 bases and J dropped 0 bases, with 10 bases sitting between them. The CDR3 contains 15 residues. Germline values: CDR1 LNHDA, CDR2 SQIVND (reference sequence). The DNA for the CDR3 is TGTGCCAGTAGTATGGGCCGTGCTAGCACAGATACGCAGTATTTT. Translation: CASSMGRASTDTQYF.

This clone was detected only once. CDR3 amino acids: CASSPYQGRYNEQFF. The CDR3 DNA reads as TGTGCCAGCAGTCCCTACCAGGGTCGGTACAATGAGCAGTTCTTC. The chain is built from TRBV6-4 and TRBJ2-1; D might be TRBD1 (5 bases). This CDR3 has 15 amino acids. Germline V lookup: CDR1 MRHNA, CDR2 SNTAGT. Trimming pared 5 bases from V and 4 bases from J, leaving 15 bases between.

The chain carries TRBV6-2 or TRBV6-3 and TRBJ2-1; D gene ambiguous. In germline, CDR1 is MNHEY, CDR2 SVGEGT. The CDR3 is 14 amino acids. Trimming stripped 4 bases from V and 6 bases from J, with 13 bases between. The CDR3: CASSLRVGSNEQFF. The CDR3 DNA sequence: TGTGCCAGCAGTTTACGCGTAGGATCCAATGAGCAGTTCTTC.

In DNA, the CDR3 is TGTGCCAGCAGCCATCCTAGCGGGCTCACAGATACGCAGTATTTT. Translating it yields CASSHPSGLTDTQYF. This chain uses TRBV3-1 (or the pseudogene TRBV3-2) with TRBJ2-3; 8 positions match TRBD2. Per the germline V gene, CDR1 is LGHDT and CDR2 is YNNKEL (reference sequence). Trimming at V came to 3 bases and at J to 2 bases, leaving 4 bases not matched to a gene. The CDR3 is made up of 15 amino acids.

This clone was seen just once. The chain couples TRBV10-3 to TRBJ2-2; 7 bases line up with TRBD1. J was trimmed by 0 bases and V by 9 bases; bases with no gene match: 7. The CDR3 runs to 15 residues. Germline CDR1 and CDR2: ENHRY and SYGVKD. CDR3 loop: CAIQDRTPNTGELFF. In DNA form, the CDR3 reads TGTGCCATTCAGGACAGGACCCCGAACACCGGGGAGCTGTTTTTT.

The chain employs TRBV6-4 and TRBJ1-2; perhaps TRBD1 as D (5 bases). CDR1 MRHNA and CDR2 SNTAGT come from the germline V gene. Trimming removed 0 bases at V and 8 bases at J, with 13 bases between. There are 14 residues in the CDR3. CDR3 region: CASSDSGPLGGYTF. DNA for the CDR3: TGTGCCAGCAGTGACTCGGGACCGCTCGGGGGCTACACCTTC.

This clone was seen just once. The rearrangement joins TRBV28 to TRBJ1-2; 8 nucleotides line up with TRBD1. Germline V lookup: CDR1 MDHEN, CDR2 SYDVKM. The CDR3 consists of 14 residues. Trimming took 6 bases from V and 0 from J; bases not matched to a gene: 3. CDR3 DNA sequence: TGTGCCAGCAGATCGACAGGGGCTAACTATGGCTACACCTTC. Its protein is CASRSTGANYGYTF.

By proportion, this clone is medium-sized. The sample has other DNA sequences that encode this CDR3 too. CDR3 bases: TGTGCCAGTAGTATACAGGGGAGCACTGAAGCTTTCTTT. Protein sequence: CASSIQGSTEAFF. The V and J genes are TRBV19 and TRBJ1-1; TRBD1 is a possible D gene (6 bases). The V gene lost 2 bases and the J gene lost 4 bases, with 8 bases spanning the gap. Germline V gene data show CDR1 as LNHDA and CDR2 as SQIVND (reference sequence). This CDR3 has 13 residues.

J is TRBJ1-4 and V is TRBV5-6; unclear D gene. Germline assignment: CDR1 SGHDT and CDR2 YYEEEE. V lost 1 base, J lost 5 bases, and 15 bases lay in between. The CDR3 loop spans 16 amino acids. CDR3 amino acids: CASSLWLRTDNEKLFF. CDR3 sequence (DNA): TGTGCCAGCAGCTTGTGGCTTAGGACCGACAATGAAAAACTGTTTTTT.